The 12 T cell receptor beta chains below were found in one sample sequenced in a study of blood T cell repertoires in COVID-19. Produced via immunoSEQ multiplex PCR; TCRdb's table is partial and in-frame only. The sample shows 95,000 to 150,000 clones, roughly 89% of them seen only once. Material: peripheral blood. The source of these receptors is a woman in her sixties or seventies with COVID-19, enrolled during active disease.

The CDR3 protein is CASSTLTSGGYNEQFF. The CDR3 DNA reads TGTGCCAGCAGCACCCTAACTAGCGGGGGCTACAATGAGCAGTTCTTC. This rearrangement joins TRBV7-2 to TRBJ2-1, with 11 bases identical to TRBD2. In germline, CDR1 is SGHTA, CDR2 FQGNSA. The CDR3 runs 16 residues. Germline trimming cut 5 bases from V and 3 bases from J; bases unmatched to any gene: 6.

The J gene is TRBJ1-2, the V gene TRBV3-1 (or the pseudogene TRBV3-2); 7 bases match TRBD1. The CDR3 consists of 14 residues. CDR1 and CDR2 (germline): LGHDT, YNNKEL (reference sequence). V was pared by 4 bases and J by 4 bases, with 6 bases of the junction left unmatched. CDR3 DNA sequence: TGTGCCAGCAGCCCCGGGACAGCTTCCTATGGCTACACCTTC. It codes for CASSPGTASYGYTF.

This chain connects TRBV19 to TRBJ2-3; 9 bases align to TRBD1. Germline loops: CDR1 LNHDA, CDR2 SQIVND (reference sequence). CDR3 length: 16 amino acids. V lost 6 bases, J lost 4 bases, and 11 bases stayed unmatched. The chain's CDR3 is CASRPPGTGSSDTQYF. CDR3 coding DNA: TGTGCCAGTAGACCTCCCGGGACAGGGTCATCAGATACGCAGTATTTT.

This chain joins TRBV24-1 and TRBJ1-5, with 7 bases identical to TRBD1. V trimming: 4 bases; J trimming: 3 bases; junction bases outside the gene matches: 5. This CDR3 comprises 15 residues. Germline-derived CDR1 and CDR2 are KGHDR and SFDVKD. The CDR3 nucleotides read TGTGCCACCAGTGACCCCGGACAGGTCAATCAGCCCCAGCATTTT. It translates to CATSDPGQVNQPQHF.

The chain couples TRBV6-2 or TRBV6-3 to TRBJ1-5; 11 bases line up with TRBD1. CDR3 length: 16 residues. Germline CDR1 is MNHEY and CDR2 is SVGEGT. The V and J ends lost 6 bases and 5 bases, in that order; junction bases with no gene match: 9. The CDR3 DNA follows: TGTGCCAGCAGCCGGAGGGACAGGGGGTGGGATCAGCCCCAGCATTTT. It translates to CASSRRDRGWDQPQHF.

V gene TRBV7-9 combines with J gene TRBJ2-7, with D perhaps TRBD1 (5 bases). The germline V and J ends were trimmed by 1 base and 4 bases, with 8 bases remaining between them. CDR1 SEHNR and CDR2 FQNEAQ come from the germline V gene (reference sequence). The CDR3 has 13 amino acids. The CDR3 DNA reads as TGTGCCAGCAGCTTAGTACAGGAGTACGAGCAGTACTTC. Translation gives CASSLVQEYEQYF.

This rearrangement joins TRBV7-9 to TRBJ2-7; D ambiguous. Deletions cut 3 bases from V and 6 bases from J, with 9 bases between. The CDR3 runs to 12 residues. Germline V gene sequence: CDR1 SEHNR, CDR2 FQNEAQ (reference sequence). CDR3 amino acids: CASSFSGAEQYF. In DNA form, the CDR3 reads TGTGCCAGCAGCTTCTCAGGTGCCGAGCAGTACTTC.

This chain connects TRBV19 to TRBJ1-1; 7 nucleotides agree with TRBD1. The CDR3 sequence is 18 residues long. The J segment lost 3 bases and the V segment lost 2 bases, leaving 15 bases of the junction unmatched. Germline V lookup: CDR1 LNHDA, CDR2 SQIVND (reference sequence). CDR3 nucleotides: TGTGCCAGTAGTATACTCCCGGTTGGACAGGCGGGATACACTGAAGCTTTCTTT. Translated, it gives CASSILPVGQAGYTEAFF.

The rearrangement uses TRBV20-1 and TRBJ2-7; a weak D match, TRBD1 (5 bases). V was cut by 4 bases and J by 4 bases, with 8 bases left in between. Germline V gives CDR1 DFQATT, CDR2 SNEGSKA (reference sequence). The CDR3 has 11 residues. The CDR3 region is CSAIGQYEQYF. CDR3 DNA sequence: TGCAGTGCTATAGGACAATACGAGCAGTACTTC.

The chain has TRBV29-1 and TRBJ2-7; the D gene is possibly TRBD1 (6 bases). The CDR3 covers 12 residues. CDR1 SQVTM and CDR2 ANQGSEA come from the germline V gene. The V end was cut by 5 bases, the J end by 5 bases, with 13 bases between. The CDR3 DNA sequence: TGCAGCGTTCTGACAGGTTCTGACGAGCAGTACTTC. Translated: CSVLTGSDEQYF.

This clone was seen just once. V usage is TRBV7-3 and J usage is TRBJ1-6; TRBD1 matches at 9 bases. The CDR3 is 16 residues long. Per the germline V gene, CDR1 is SGHTA and CDR2 is FQGTGA. J was trimmed by 6 bases and V by 4 bases; bases with no gene match: 7. The CDR3 DNA reads as TGTGCCAGCAGCTGGACAGGGGTTAGTTCTAATTCACCCCTCCACTTT. This translates into CASSWTGVSSNSPLHF.

In this sample, this clone turned up a few times. Relative to the germline gene, one junction end is altered; a read error may explain this. The gene calls are TRBV14 and TRBJ1-2, with TRBD1 as a possible D gene (5 bases). Germline V gene lookup returns CDR1 SGHDN and CDR2 FVKESK. There are 13 residues in the CDR3. The CDR3 bases are TGTGCCAGCAGCAAAGACAGTAACTATGGCTACACCTTC. Its protein is CASSKDSNYGYTF.